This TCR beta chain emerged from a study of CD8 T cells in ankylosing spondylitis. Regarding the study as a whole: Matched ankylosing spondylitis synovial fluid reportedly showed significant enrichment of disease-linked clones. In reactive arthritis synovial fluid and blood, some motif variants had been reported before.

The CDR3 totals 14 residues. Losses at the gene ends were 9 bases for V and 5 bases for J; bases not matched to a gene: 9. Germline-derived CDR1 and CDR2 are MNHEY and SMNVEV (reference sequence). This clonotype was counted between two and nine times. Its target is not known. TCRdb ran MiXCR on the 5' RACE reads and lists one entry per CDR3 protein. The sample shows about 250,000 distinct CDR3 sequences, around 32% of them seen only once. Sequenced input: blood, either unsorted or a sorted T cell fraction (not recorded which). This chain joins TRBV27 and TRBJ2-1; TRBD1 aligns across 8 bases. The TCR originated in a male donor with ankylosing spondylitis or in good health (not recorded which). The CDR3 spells CASTQDRADNEQFF. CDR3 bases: TGTGCCAGTACTCAGGACAGGGCTGACAATGAGCAGTTCTTC.